The 10 T cell receptor beta chains below come from one sample, sequenced in a study of T cells in localized non-small cell lung cancer (dated by TCRdb to about 2020). The receptor library was made with the immunoSEQ multiplex PCR assay. The table was pulled from immuneACCESS by TCRdb, which kept in-frame rearrangements only. Such tables lose some clones; where checked, under half of the loss comes from unresolved V genes, and the rest has no known cause. The sample includes around 25,000 clones, with 92% observed a single time. Approximately 2.9% of the sample is taken by the ten largest. The source was peripheral blood, collected before any cancer treatment. All receptors derive from a woman aged 35-75 years with stage I lung adenocarcinoma.

This clone was recorded only once. The chain uses TRBV6-5 and TRBJ2-7, with 8 positions matching TRBD2. This CDR3 spans 15 amino acids. V shed 6 bases, J shed 1 base, and the junction held 8 bases outside the gene matches. Germline-derived CDR1 and CDR2 are MNHEY and SVGAGI. CDR3 amino acids: CASRDREGGSYEQYF. The DNA of the CDR3 is TGTGCCAGCAGGGATCGGGAGGGCGGATCCTACGAGCAGTACTTC.

The chain uses TRBV7-8 and TRBJ2-3; possible D gene TRBD1, 5 bases. V was clipped by 5 bases and J by 2 bases, with 14 bases between them. The CDR3 is 15 amino acids. Germline-derived CDR1 and CDR2 are SGHVS and FQNEAQ. CDR3 loop: CASSPSRTLTDTQYF. CDR3 nucleotides: TGTGCCAGCAGCCCGTCTCGGACACTCACAGATACGCAGTATTTT.

The table lists this clone with a count of one. This chain joins TRBV18 and TRBJ1-2; 9 bases match TRBD1. Unmatched junction bases numbered 8, after V lost 3 bases and J lost 3 bases. Germline V gene data show CDR1 as KGHSH and CDR2 as LQKENI. CDR3 length: 16 amino acids. The CDR3 DNA reads as TGTGCCAGCTCACCTTATGGACAGGGGCAATACTATGGCTACACCTTC. Its translation: CASSPYGQGQYYGYTF.

The chain combines TRBV11-3 with TRBJ2-1; perhaps TRBD2 as D (6 bases). The CDR3 length is 15 residues. The ends were cut back, 5 bases at V and 10 bases at J, with 21 bases in the middle. Germline lookup yields CDR1 SGHNT and CDR2 YENEEA. CDR3 sequence: CASSHPTEGGLEQFF. CDR3 bases: TGTGCCAGCAGCCACCCCACTGAGGGAGGCCTAGAGCAGTTCTTC.

The table lists this clone with a few counts. The genes are TRBV12-5 and TRBJ1-3, with 8 nucleotides matching TRBD1. CDR1 and CDR2 from the germline V gene are LGHNT and FRNRAP. V dropped 0 bases and J dropped 13; count of bases not matched to a gene: 5. CDR3 length: 13 residues. The CDR3 region is CASGLVGTGMIYF. CDR3 sequence (DNA): TGTGCTAGTGGTTTGGTAGGGACAGGCATGATATATTTT.

V and J are TRBV5-8 and TRBJ2-1, with 8 nucleotides matching TRBD1. CDR3 length equals 15 residues. After removal of 2 bases from V and 4 bases from J, the junction contained 5 bases not matched to a gene. Germline V lookup: CDR1 SGHTS, CDR2 YDEGEE. CDR3 sequence reads: CASSFDRGDYNEQFF. The CDR3, as DNA: TGTGCCAGCAGCTTCGACAGGGGAGATTACAATGAGCAGTTCTTC.

The rearrangement links TRBV21-1 to TRBJ2-4; the table gives TRBD1 as D, unverified against the DNA. TRBV21-1 is described as a pseudogene. The CDR3 contains 15 residues. CDR3 sequence: CASSKGAGNKNIQYF. CDR3 DNA sequence: TGTGCCAGCAGCAAAGGGGCAGGAAACAAAAACATTCAGTACTTC.

The chain is built from TRBV4-2 and TRBJ2-3; 10 positions match TRBD2. Germline-derived CDR1 and CDR2 are LGHNA and YNFKEQ. This CDR3 has 14 residues. After removal of 4 bases from V and 4 bases from J, the junction contained 2 bases not matched to a gene. The CDR3 DNA sequence: TGTGCCAGCAGCCTTAGCGGGAGGTCAGATACGCAGTATTTT. The encoded protein is CASSLSGRSDTQYF.

The chain has TRBV9 and TRBJ2-6; maybe TRBD2 (5 bases). CDR1 is SGDLS and CDR2 is YYNGEE in the germline V gene. V shed 4 bases and J shed 2 bases, with 7 bases lying between them. There are 14 residues in the CDR3. CDR3 residues: CASSLGTGANVLTF. As DNA, the CDR3 is TGTGCCAGCAGCCTCGGGACTGGGGCCAACGTCCTGACTTTC.

This chain links TRBV27 with TRBJ2-1, with 7 bases identical to TRBD1. The CDR3 contains 15 residues. The junction had 11 bases not matched to a gene; V was cut back by 4 bases and J by 8 bases. Germline CDR1 MNHEY, CDR2 SMNVEV (reference sequence). The CDR3 protein is CASSSGDRVDYEQFF. Here the CDR3 DNA reads TGTGCCAGCAGTTCCGGTGACAGGGTAGACTATGAGCAGTTCTTC.